This T cell receptor (beta chain) was identified during a study of beta chain features in type 1 diabetes. Turning to the study itself: Sorted cells examined across all samples numbered roughly 100 million. Study-level findings and limits: A greater similarity of naive, central memory and Treg TCRB repertoires was seen among patients than among healthy donors. Patients with type 1 diabetes showed fewer VDJ junction insertions and more deletions.

On this clone: Its antigen is undetermined.

Sequencing targeted expressed TCRB transcripts, as all isolated RNA had been reverse transcribed. Libraries were prepared by immunoSEQ multiplex PCR; TCRdb keeps only in-frame clonotypes and omits some of them. This sample has hundreds of thousands of clones; 30% occur once, and the top ten carry almost 0.065%. Trimming took off 0 bases at V and 10 bases at J, with 16 bases between the two ends. This CDR3 contains 14 residues. Germline assignment: CDR1 GTSNPN and CDR2 SVGIG (reference sequence). V usage is TRBV30 and J usage is TRBJ2-1, with a weak D call TRBD2 (5 bases). The receptor was isolated from a man between 18 and 35 years old in good health. The sequencing input was naive CD4+ T cells from blood. This CDR3 is CAWSVTSRGLEQFF. The CDR3 coding sequence is TGTGCCTGGAGTGTGACCAGCCGAGGGTTGGAGCAGTTCTTC.